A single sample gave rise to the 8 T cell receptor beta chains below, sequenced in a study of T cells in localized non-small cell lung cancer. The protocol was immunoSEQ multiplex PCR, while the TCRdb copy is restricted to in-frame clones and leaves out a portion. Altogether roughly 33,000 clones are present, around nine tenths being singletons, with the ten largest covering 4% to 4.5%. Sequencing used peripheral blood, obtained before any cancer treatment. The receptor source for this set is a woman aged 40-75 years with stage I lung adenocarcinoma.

The CDR3 bases are TGTGCCAGCAGTGAGGGGGACAGGGGAGGAGATACGCAGTATTTT. Its translation is CASSEGDRGGDTQYF. The V and J genes are TRBV6-4 and TRBJ2-3, with TRBD1 identical over 10 bases. The CDR3 runs to 15 residues. Germline loops: CDR1 MRHNA, CDR2 SNTAGT. Trimming cost V 3 bases and J 5 bases; bases outside gene matches: 5.

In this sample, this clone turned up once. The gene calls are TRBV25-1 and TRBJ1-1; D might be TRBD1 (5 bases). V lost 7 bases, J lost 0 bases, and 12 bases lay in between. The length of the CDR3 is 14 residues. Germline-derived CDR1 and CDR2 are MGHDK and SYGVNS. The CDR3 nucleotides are TGTGCCAGCACCGCTTCGGGGGTGAACACTGAAGCTTTCTTT. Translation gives CASTASGVNTEAFF.

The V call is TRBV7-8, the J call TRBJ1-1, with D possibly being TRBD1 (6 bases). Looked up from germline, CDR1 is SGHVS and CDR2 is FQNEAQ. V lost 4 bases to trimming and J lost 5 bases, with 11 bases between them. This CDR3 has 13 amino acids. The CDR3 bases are TGTGCCAGCAGCTCGCAGGGGAATACTGAAGCTTTCTTT. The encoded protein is CASSSQGNTEAFF.

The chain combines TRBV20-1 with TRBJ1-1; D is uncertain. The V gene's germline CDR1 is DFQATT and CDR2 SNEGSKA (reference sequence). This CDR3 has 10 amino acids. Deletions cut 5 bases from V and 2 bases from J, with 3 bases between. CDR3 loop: CSAQNTEAFF. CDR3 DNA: TGCAGTGCTCAAAACACTGAAGCTTTCTTT.

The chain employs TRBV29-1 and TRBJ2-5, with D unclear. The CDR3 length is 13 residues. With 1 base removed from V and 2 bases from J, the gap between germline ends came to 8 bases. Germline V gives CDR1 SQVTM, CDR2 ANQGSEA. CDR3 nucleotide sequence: TGCAGCGTTGAAGGGACCGTACAAGAGACCCAGTACTTC. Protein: CSVEGTVQETQYF.

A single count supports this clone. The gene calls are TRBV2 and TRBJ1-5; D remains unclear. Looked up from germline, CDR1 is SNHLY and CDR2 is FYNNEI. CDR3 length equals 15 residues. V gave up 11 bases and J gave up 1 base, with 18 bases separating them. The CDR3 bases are TGTGCCGAAACTAGGGAGGGAAGAAGCAATCAGCCCCAGCATTTT. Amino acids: CAETREGRSNQPQHF.

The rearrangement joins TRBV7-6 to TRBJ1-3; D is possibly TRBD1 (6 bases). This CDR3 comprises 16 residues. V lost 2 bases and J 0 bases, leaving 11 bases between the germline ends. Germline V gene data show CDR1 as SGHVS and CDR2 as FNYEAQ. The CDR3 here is CASSLLGTPSGNTIYF. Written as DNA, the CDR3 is TGTGCCAGCAGCTTACTCGGGACACCCTCTGGAAACACCATATATTTT.

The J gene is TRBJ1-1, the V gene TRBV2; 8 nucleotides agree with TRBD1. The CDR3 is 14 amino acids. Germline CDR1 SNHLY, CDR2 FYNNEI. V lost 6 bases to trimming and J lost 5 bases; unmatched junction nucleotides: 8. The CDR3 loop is CASRSLTGGTEAFF. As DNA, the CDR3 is TGTGCCAGCAGATCGCTCACAGGGGGGACTGAAGCTTTCTTT.